Reported below is one T cell receptor (beta chain). Its antigen is unidentified. These data are taken from a study of cytomegalovirus exposure and HLA in healthy donors. The primer mix had 60 Vbeta and 13 Jbeta primers. Sequencing used immunoSEQ multiplex PCR; TCRdb keeps in-frame clones, though not all of them. The sample's table shows around 150,000 clones. Study-wide results and caveats: There were some V segments, including TRBV6-2 and TRBV6-3, excluded as indistinguishable.

The germline CDR1 and CDR2 sequences are ENHRY and SYGVKD. V was trimmed by 5 bases and J by 5 bases, leaving 12 bases between them. The CDR3 totals 13 residues. The receptor's source is a man aged 40-49 years in good health and CMV-seronegative. The rearrangement links TRBV10-3 to TRBJ2-5; TRBD1 might be the D (6 bases). The specimen was PBMCs. CDR3 DNA sequence: TGTGCCATCAGTCGACAGGCCAGGGAGACCCAGTACTTC. This sequence encodes CAISRQARETQYF.